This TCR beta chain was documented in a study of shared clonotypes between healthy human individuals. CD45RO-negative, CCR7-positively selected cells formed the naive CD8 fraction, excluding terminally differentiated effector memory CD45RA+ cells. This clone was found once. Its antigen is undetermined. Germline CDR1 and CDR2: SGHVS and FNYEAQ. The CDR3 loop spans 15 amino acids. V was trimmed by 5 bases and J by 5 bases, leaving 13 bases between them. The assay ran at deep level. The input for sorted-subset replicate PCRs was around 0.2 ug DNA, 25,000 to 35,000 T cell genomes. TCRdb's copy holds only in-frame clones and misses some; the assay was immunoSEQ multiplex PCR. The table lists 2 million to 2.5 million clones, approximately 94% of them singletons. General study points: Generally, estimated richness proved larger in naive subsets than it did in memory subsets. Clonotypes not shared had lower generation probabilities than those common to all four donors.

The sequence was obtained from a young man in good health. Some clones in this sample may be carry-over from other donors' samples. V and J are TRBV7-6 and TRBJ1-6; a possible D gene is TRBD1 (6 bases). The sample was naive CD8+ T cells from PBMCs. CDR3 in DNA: TGTGCCAGCAGCCCCACGGACAGAGATAATTCACCCCTCCACTTT. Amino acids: CASSPTDRDNSPLHF. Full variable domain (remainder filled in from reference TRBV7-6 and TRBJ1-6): GAGVSQSPRYKVTKRGQDVALRCDPISGHVSLYWYRQALGQGPEFLTYFNYEAQQDKSGLPNDRFSAERPEGSISTLTIQRTEQRDSAMYRCASSPTDRDNSPLHFGNGTRLTVT.